Below, 18 T cell receptor beta chains from the same sample are listed, as sequenced in a study of blood T cells in healthy people across ages. The use of a sample-barcoded 5' primer and a J-beta primer mix characterized a second PCR of roughly 6 to 11 cycles. TCRdb reanalysed the 5' RACE reads using MiXCR and keeps one entry per CDR3 protein. The sample lists 1.5 million to 2 million distinct CDR3 sequences; about 35% were seen once. Input material: blood. These receptor sequences come from a woman aged 25 to 39 in good health.

In regard to this clonotype: One junction end does not reproduce the germline sequence, and a read error may be involved. The chain joins TRBV9 to TRBJ2-7; no clear D gene. Germline lookup yields CDR1 SGDLS and CDR2 YYNGEE. The CDR3 runs 16 residues. CDR3: CVSSALDGSRTYEQYF. CDR3 coding DNA: TGTGTCAGCAGCGCCCTCGACGGATCGCGAACCTACGAGCAGTACTTC.

The chain recombines TRBV5-1 with TRBJ2-2; no clear D gene. The CDR3 is 13 amino acids. Trimming removed 9 bases from V and 2 bases from J, with 11 bases in between. The germline gives CDR1 SGHRS, CDR2 YFSETQ. The DNA of the CDR3 is TGCGCCATCGCGGACGCTAACACCGGGGAGCTGTTTTTT. It encodes CAIADANTGELFF.

The rearrangement links TRBV12-3 or TRBV12-4 to TRBJ1-5; D uncertain. This CDR3 is built from 14 residues. Trimming cost V 7 bases and J 1 base, with 11 bases left between them. The CDR3: CASKDYWSNQPQHF. In nucleotides, the CDR3 is TGTGCCAGCAAGGATTACTGGAGCAATCAGCCCCAGCATTTT.

V gene TRBV20-1 combines with J gene TRBJ2-7; the D gene is possibly TRBD1 (5 bases). Near its end, the DNA agrees better with TRBJ2-5, so the J call may be wrong. There are 15 residues in the CDR3. From germline, CDR1 is DFQATT and CDR2 SNEGSKA (reference sequence). CDR3 nucleotides: TGCAGTGCTCCTCAGGGTTGGGATTTCGGGGAGACCCAGTACTTC. This sequence encodes CSAPQGWDFGETQYF.

A few counts support this clonotype. This rearrangement joins TRBV7-9 to TRBJ2-7; the D is unclear. The V gene lost 1 base and the J gene lost 3 bases, with 10 bases spanning the gap. The CDR3 runs to 14 residues. Per germline, CDR1 SEHNR and CDR2 FQNEAQ (reference sequence). CDR3 residues: CASSLGPQYYEQYF. DNA of the CDR3: TGTGCCAGCAGCTTAGGTCCGCAGTACTACGAGCAGTACTTC.

This clonotype has just a few counts. V gene TRBV27 combines with J gene TRBJ2-3, with TRBD2 matching over 8 bases. The ends lost 1 base at V and 2 bases at J; junction bases unmatched: 5. This CDR3 contains 16 residues. The V gene's germline CDR1 is MNHEY and CDR2 SMNVEV (reference sequence). In DNA, the CDR3 is TGTGCCAGCAGTTTATGGCTTAGCGGGAACACAGATACGCAGTATTTT. Translation: CASSLWLSGNTDTQYF.

This clonotype was recorded once. The CDR3 DNA reads as TGCAGTGCTCGCGGGGCGAATGTTCACGAGCAGTACTTC. Amino acids: CSARGANVHEQYF. The chain joins TRBV20-1 to TRBJ2-7; tentative D call: TRBD2 (6 bases). V was cut by 5 bases and J by 5 bases, with 16 bases left in between. CDR1 is DFQATT and CDR2 is SNEGSKA in the germline V gene (reference sequence). This CDR3 has 13 residues.

This clonotype was counted a few times. This chain uses TRBV27 with TRBJ2-1; 10 bases align to TRBD1. The CDR3 totals 14 residues. Germline V gene sequence: CDR1 MNHEY, CDR2 SMNVEV (reference sequence). Trimming removed 4 bases from V and 9 bases from J; junction bases left unmatched: 6. Written as DNA, the CDR3 is TGTGCCAGCAGTTCGGGACAGGGGTTTGGTGAGCAGTTCTTC. Translated: CASSSGQGFGEQFF.

In nucleotides, the CDR3 is TGTGCCAGCAGCCACGGGACAGCTCTAGGAGAGGAGCAGTACTTC. Encoded protein: CASSHGTALGEEQYF. The chain recombines TRBV3-1 with TRBJ2-7; 7 positions agree with TRBD1. V lost 3 bases to trimming and J lost 7 bases; unmatched junction nucleotides: 12. CDR3 size: 15 residues. In germline, CDR1 is LGHDT, CDR2 YNNKEL (reference sequence).

The rearrangement uses TRBV7-2 and TRBJ1-1; D remains unclear. The CDR3 length is 14 residues. The V gene's germline CDR1 is SGHTA and CDR2 FQGNSA. V was trimmed by 1 base and J by 5 bases, leaving 11 bases between them. The CDR3 loop is CASSLGISRTEAFF. In DNA, the CDR3 is TGTGCCAGCAGCTTAGGTATAAGTAGGACTGAAGCTTTCTTT.

This rearrangement joins TRBV24-1 to TRBJ2-1, with 9 nucleotides matching TRBD2. The CDR3 contains 18 residues. Unmatched junction bases numbered 15, after V lost 4 bases and J lost 6 bases. Germline lookup yields CDR1 KGHDR and CDR2 SFDVKD. The CDR3 sequence is CATSDPSASGRSANEQFF. The CDR3 DNA reads TGTGCCACCAGTGACCCCTCTGCGAGCGGGAGGTCGGCCAATGAGCAGTTCTTC.

The genes are TRBV30 and TRBJ2-3; no clear D. With 2 bases removed from V and 4 bases from J, the gap between germline ends came to 7 bases. Germline CDR1 is GTSNPN and CDR2 is SVGIG (reference sequence). This CDR3 is 12 amino acids long. CDR3 residues: CAWSTVADTQYF. CDR3 bases: TGTGCCTGGAGTACTGTAGCAGATACGCAGTATTTT.

V gene TRBV28 combines with J gene TRBJ2-7; D may correspond to TRBD1 or TRBD2 (6 bases each). Per the germline V gene, CDR1 is MDHEN and CDR2 is SYDVKM. Trimming removed 3 bases at V and 0 bases at J, with 15 bases between. This CDR3 has 16 residues. The CDR3 bases are TGTGCCAGCAGTTTGGGGGGACACATAGTCTCCTACGAGCAGTACTTC. It is translated as CASSLGGHIVSYEQYF.

The V call is TRBV12-3 or TRBV12-4, the J call TRBJ2-7; no definite D call. V was shortened by 2 bases and J by 0 bases, with 8 bases between the two germline ends. This CDR3 contains 14 residues. The CDR3 DNA sequence: TGTGCCAGCAGTTTAATAGGACCCTCCTACGAGCAGTACTTC. It is translated as CASSLIGPSYEQYF.

Only a few counts were recorded for this clonotype. The chain recombines TRBV2 with TRBJ2-3, with a possible D match to TRBD2 (6 bases). This CDR3 is 15 amino acids long. Germline V lookup: CDR1 SNHLY, CDR2 FYNNEI. V was trimmed by 6 bases and J by 1 base, leaving 14 bases between them. The CDR3 region has the DNA TGTGCCAGCAGGGCAAGCGGGCTGGGCACAGATACGCAGTATTTT. Residues: CASRASGLGTDTQYF.

This clonotype was counted a few times. This chain joins TRBV2 and TRBJ2-3, with a possible D match to TRBD1 (5 bases). Trimming cost V 3 bases and J 0 bases, with 7 bases left between them. Per the germline V gene, CDR1 is SNHLY and CDR2 is FYNNEI. The CDR3 runs 14 residues. Here the CDR3 DNA reads TGTGCCAGCAGTGACAGGGTTAGCACAGATACGCAGTATTTT. Translation: CASSDRVSTDTQYF.

About this clonotype itself: A much larger clonotype is one base distant, so this may be a read error. The rearrangement joins TRBV20-1 to TRBJ2-5; D gene unclear. TRBJ2-7 matches the DNA end more closely, so the J call is doubtful. The CDR3 consists of 14 residues. The germline V gene has CDR1 DFQATT and CDR2 SNEGSKA (reference sequence). DNA for the CDR3: TGCAGTGCTAGAGATATGAAGGGCCACTACGAGCAGTACTTC. It translates to CSARDMKGHYEQYF.

The V and J genes are TRBV7-9 and TRBJ2-7, with a weak D call TRBD1 (5 bases). The end of the DNA aligns better with TRBJ2-5, so the J call may be wrong. The CDR3 extends over 13 amino acids. The V gene's germline CDR1 is SEHNR and CDR2 FQNEAQ (reference sequence). The CDR3, as DNA: TGTGCCAGCAGCTCCGACAGAACAGAGACCCAGTACTTC. The encoded protein is CASSSDRTETQYF.